One and the same sample provided the 3 T cell receptor beta chains below, sequenced in a study of tumor-infiltrating lymphocytes in localized non-small cell lung cancer. Libraries were prepared by immunoSEQ multiplex PCR; TCRdb keeps only in-frame clonotypes and omits some of them. Here the sample spans thousands of clones, around 66% being singletons. The specimen was uninvolved lung tissue not adjacent to the tumor. The receptors stem from a human donor with non-small cell lung cancer.

This clone was seen a few times. Germline and junction disagree at one end, which may indicate a read error. The chain couples TRBV7-7 to TRBJ2-7; TRBD2 is a possible D gene (6 bases). The CDR3 consists of 16 residues. Germline values: CDR1 SSHAT, CDR2 FNYEAQ (reference sequence). CDR3 in amino acids: CASSLAVGREAYEQYF. The DNA of the CDR3 is TGTGCTAGCAGCTTAGCGGTGGGCAGAGAGGCCTACGAGCAGTACTTC. The whole variable domain, remainder taken from reference TRBV7-7 and TRBJ2-7, is GAGVSQSPRYKVTKRGQDVTLRCDPISSHATLYWYQQALGQGPEFLTYFNYEAQPDKSGLPSDRFSAERPEGSISTLTIQRTEQRDSAMYRCASSLAVGREAYEQYFGPGTRLTVT.

The chain couples TRBV7-9 to TRBJ2-1, with D possibly being TRBD2 (9 bases). This CDR3 contains 18 residues. The germline V gene has CDR1 SEHNR and CDR2 FQNEAQ (reference sequence). V was cut by 6 bases and J by 2 bases, with 23 bases left in between. The CDR3: CASSPRGLAGPTYNEQFF. The CDR3 DNA reads as TGTGCCAGCAGTCCCAGGGGGCTAGCGGGGCCTACCTACAATGAGCAGTTCTTC. Supplemented by reference TRBV7-9 and TRBJ2-1, the full variable domain reads DTGVSQNPRHKITKRGQNVTFRCDPISEHNRLYWYRQTLGQGPEFLTYFQNEAQLEKSRLLSDRFSAERPKGSFSTLEIQRTEQGDSAMYLCASSPRGLAGPTYNEQFFGPGTRLTVL.

A single count supports this clone. CDR3 residues: CASSQENRGGYEQYF. The CDR3 DNA follows: TGCGCCAGCAGCCAAGAAAACAGGGGAGGTTACGAGCAGTACTTC. V usage is TRBV4-3 and J usage is TRBJ2-7; D is possibly TRBD1 (7 bases). V was shortened by 0 bases and J by 4 bases, with 13 bases between the two germline ends. CDR3 length: 15 residues. The germline V gene has CDR1 LGHNA and CDR2 YSLEER.